The 11 T cell receptor beta chains below all came from one sample that was sequenced in a study of vaccination effects on CD4 cells after COVID-19. Sequenced by immunoSEQ multiplex PCR; TCRdb stores in-frame clones only, minus some. The table has 37,000 or so clones, approximately 68% seen once; the top ten hold about 15%. No antigen has been assigned to these receptors. Before any sequencing was done, the ViraFEST assay used viral peptide pools to expand antigen-specific CD4+ T cells. Cultured cells yielded isolated CD4+ T cells after 10 days. Vaccinated participants had no history of SARS-CoV-2 infection and tested negative for nucleocapsid antibodies. The source was CD4+ T cells from PBMCs cultured with HCoV-OC43 spike peptides, collected before COVID-19 vaccination. Specified subset: HCoV-OC43 spike overlapping peptide pool stimulation. The origin of the receptors is a human donor who received a COVID-19 vaccine.

The gene calls are TRBV12-3 or TRBV12-4 and TRBJ1-1, with TRBD1 identical over 7 bases. V trimming: 4 bases; J trimming: 8 bases; junction bases outside the gene matches: 7. The CDR3 consists of 13 residues. In DNA form, the CDR3 reads TGTGCCAGCAGTTCGGGACAGTGGGACGAAGCTTTCTTT. Translation: CASSSGQWDEAFF.

The chain is built from TRBV3-1 (or the pseudogene TRBV3-2) and TRBJ2-3; 15 nucleotides line up with TRBD2. Trimming took 5 bases from V and 6 from J; bases not matched to a gene: 6. The CDR3 has 16 residues. Germline-derived CDR1 and CDR2 are LGHDT and YNNKEL (reference sequence). The CDR3 protein is CASSYRTSGRGDTQYF. The DNA of the CDR3 is TGTGCCAGCAGCTACCGGACTAGCGGGAGGGGGGATACGCAGTATTTT.

The chain couples TRBV11-2 to TRBJ1-2; perhaps TRBD1 as D (6 bases). The V end lost 0 bases, the J end lost 2 bases, and 16 bases lay between the germline ends. Germline-derived CDR1 and CDR2 are SGHAT and FQNNGV. This CDR3 spans 17 amino acids. CDR3 DNA: TGTGCCAGCAGCTTAGATGGGGCAGGGGTAATCAACTATGGCTACACCTTC. The encoded protein is CASSLDGAGVINYGYTF.

V and J are TRBV6-5 and TRBJ2-7; D remains ambiguous. Germline V gene lookup returns CDR1 MNHEY and CDR2 SVGAGI. Trimming pared 2 bases from V and 0 bases from J, leaving 11 bases between. CDR3 length equals 15 residues. The CDR3 here is CASSYRGKSSYEQYF. CDR3 bases: TGTGCCAGCAGTTACCGCGGTAAGAGCTCCTACGAGCAGTACTTC.

The chain combines TRBV2 with TRBJ2-5, with 7 nucleotides matching TRBD1. The CDR3 runs 18 residues. The V segment lost 0 bases and the J segment 9 bases; nucleotides outside the gene matches: 19. From germline, CDR1 is SNHLY and CDR2 FYNNEI. CDR3: CASSEAGYRTGRSGAQYF. CDR3 nucleotide sequence: TGTGCCAGCAGTGAAGCGGGTTATCGGACAGGAAGGTCTGGGGCCCAGTACTTC.

V usage is TRBV2 and J usage is TRBJ1-1, with 7 bases lining up with TRBD1. The CDR3 totals 15 residues. The V gene end was trimmed by 6 bases and the J gene end by 0 bases; junction bases not matched to a gene: 7. Per the germline V gene, CDR1 is SNHLY and CDR2 is FYNNEI. CDR3 residues: CASRDRQGMNTEAFF. CDR3 sequence (DNA): TGTGCCAGCAGAGACAGACAGGGAATGAACACTGAAGCTTTCTTT.

This clone was detected only once. The genes are TRBV6-6 and TRBJ1-1, with D tentatively TRBD1 (5 bases). The CDR3 contains 15 residues. V was shortened by 2 bases and J by 2 bases, with 12 bases between the two germline ends. Germline V gives CDR1 MNHNY, CDR2 SVGAGI (reference sequence). DNA of the CDR3: TGTGCCAGCAGTTACCACGGGGGGGGAAACACTGAAGCTTTCTTT. Its translation is CASSYHGGGNTEAFF.

The sample holds a few counts of this clone. V gene TRBV10-3 combines with J gene TRBJ2-1; TRBD1 agrees at 7 bases. The CDR3 contains 16 residues. Germline V lookup: CDR1 ENHRY, CDR2 SYGVKD. With V trimmed by 6 bases and J by 4 bases, 12 bases remained unmatched. CDR3 amino acids: CAISPTEKGQYNEQFF. The CDR3, as DNA: TGTGCCATCAGCCCTACCGAAAAGGGACAGTACAATGAGCAGTTCTTC.

This chain uses TRBV5-6 with TRBJ1-6, with 8 nucleotides matching TRBD1. Germline CDR1 SGHDT, CDR2 YYEEEE. With 4 bases clipped from V and 7 bases from J, the junction kept 7 bases outside the gene matches. This CDR3 region has 15 residues. Written as DNA, the CDR3 is TGTGCCAGCAGCCCCGTCGGACAGGGCAATTCACCCCTCCACTTT. Its translation is CASSPVGQGNSPLHF.

The chain links TRBV5-1 to TRBJ1-4, with D unresolved. The CDR3 consists of 11 residues. Between the trimmed V and J ends, which lost 5 bases and 11 bases, there was a span of 10 bases. CDR1 is SGHRS, CDR2 YFSETQ, per germline. DNA of the CDR3: TGCGCCAGCAGTACCGAAGGGAAACTGTTTTTT. Encoded protein: CASSTEGKLFF.

The J gene is TRBJ2-5, the V gene TRBV11-3; a weak D match, TRBD2 (5 bases). V was cut by 5 bases and J by 0 bases, with 25 bases left in between. Per the germline V gene, CDR1 is SGHNT and CDR2 is YENEEA. This CDR3 has 19 amino acids. The DNA of the CDR3 is TGTGCCAGCAGCCTAGGGTTCGCCGTATCCGTAGCGTACCAAGAGACCCAGTACTTC. Translation: CASSLGFAVSVAYQETQYF.